The present TCR beta chain was sequenced within a study of blood T cell repertoires in COVID-19. Here immunoSEQ multiplex PCR was the method, and the copy in TCRdb shows in-frame clones only, minus some. Here the sample spans just over 650,000 clones, about nine tenths being singletons. Sequences were obtained from peripheral blood. The receptor was isolated from a woman between 18 and 29 years old with acute or convalescent COVID-19.

The CDR3 region has the DNA TGTGCCAGCAGTGAGGTACACCGGGAGCAGCCCCAGCATTTT. Translated, it gives CASSEVHREQPQHF. The V gene is TRBV2, the J gene TRBJ1-5; no clear D. This CDR3 has 14 residues. Germline-derived CDR1 and CDR2 are SNHLY and FYNNEI. Deletions cut 3 bases from V and 7 bases from J, with 13 bases between.